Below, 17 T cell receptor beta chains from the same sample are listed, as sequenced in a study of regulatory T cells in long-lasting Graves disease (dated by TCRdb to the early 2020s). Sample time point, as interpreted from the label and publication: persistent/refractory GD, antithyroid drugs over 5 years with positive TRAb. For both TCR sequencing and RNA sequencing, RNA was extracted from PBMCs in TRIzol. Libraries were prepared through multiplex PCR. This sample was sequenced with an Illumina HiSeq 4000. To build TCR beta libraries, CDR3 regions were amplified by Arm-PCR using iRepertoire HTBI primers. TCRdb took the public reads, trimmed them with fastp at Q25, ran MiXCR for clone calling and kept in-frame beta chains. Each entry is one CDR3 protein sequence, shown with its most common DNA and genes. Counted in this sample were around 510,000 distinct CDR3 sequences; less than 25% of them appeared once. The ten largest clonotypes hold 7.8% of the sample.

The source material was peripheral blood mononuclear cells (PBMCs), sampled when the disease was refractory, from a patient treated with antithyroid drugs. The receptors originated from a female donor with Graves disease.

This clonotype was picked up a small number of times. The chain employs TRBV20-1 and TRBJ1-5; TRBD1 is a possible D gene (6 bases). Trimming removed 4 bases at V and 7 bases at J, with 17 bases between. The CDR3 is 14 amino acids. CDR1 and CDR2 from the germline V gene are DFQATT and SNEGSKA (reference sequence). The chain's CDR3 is CSAKIPSGEQPQHF. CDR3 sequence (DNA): TGCAGTGCTAAAATACCCTCAGGGGAGCAGCCCCAGCATTTT.

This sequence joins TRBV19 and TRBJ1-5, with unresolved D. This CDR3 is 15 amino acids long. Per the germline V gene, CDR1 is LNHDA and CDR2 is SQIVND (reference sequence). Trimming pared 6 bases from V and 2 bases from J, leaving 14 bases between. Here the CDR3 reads CASSLGGYGNQPQHF. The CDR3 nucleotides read TGTGCCAGTAGCCTTGGAGGGTATGGCAATCAGCCCCAGCATTTT. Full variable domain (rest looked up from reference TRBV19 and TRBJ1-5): DGGITQSPKYLFRKEGQNVTLSCEQNLNHDAMYWYRQDPGQGLRLIYYSQIVNDFQKGDIAEGYSVSREKKESFPLTVTSAQKNPTAFYLCASSLGGYGNQPQHFGDGTRLSIL.

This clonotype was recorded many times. The chain's CDR3 is CASSYDRASNYGYTF. CDR3 coding DNA: TGTGCCAGCAGTTACGATCGGGCTTCTAACTATGGCTACACCTTC. The gene calls are TRBV6-5 and TRBJ1-2, with D unresolved. The CDR3 loop spans 15 amino acids. The V end was cut by 2 bases, the J end by 0 bases, with 10 bases between. Germline values: CDR1 MNHEY, CDR2 SVGAGI.

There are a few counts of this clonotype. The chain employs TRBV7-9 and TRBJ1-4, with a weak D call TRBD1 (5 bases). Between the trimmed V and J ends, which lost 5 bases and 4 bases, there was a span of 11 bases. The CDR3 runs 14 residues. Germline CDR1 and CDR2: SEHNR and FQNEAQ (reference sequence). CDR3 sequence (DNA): TGTGCCAGCAGCCTTGGGGGTGGTAATGAAAAACTGTTTTTT. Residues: CASSLGGGNEKLFF.

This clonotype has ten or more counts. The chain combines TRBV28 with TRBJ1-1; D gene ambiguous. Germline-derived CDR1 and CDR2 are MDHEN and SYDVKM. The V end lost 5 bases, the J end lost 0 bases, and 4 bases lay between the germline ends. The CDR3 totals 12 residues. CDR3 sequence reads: CASSTVNTEAFF. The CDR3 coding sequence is TGTGCCAGCAGTACAGTGAACACTGAAGCTTTCTTT.

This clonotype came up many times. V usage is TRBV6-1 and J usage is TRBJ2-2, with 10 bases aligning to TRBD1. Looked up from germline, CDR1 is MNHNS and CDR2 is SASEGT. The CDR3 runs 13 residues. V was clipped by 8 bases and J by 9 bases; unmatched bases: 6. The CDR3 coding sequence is TGTGCCAGCCGGGACAGGGGCATCCGGGAGCTGTTTTTT. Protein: CASRDRGIRELFF.

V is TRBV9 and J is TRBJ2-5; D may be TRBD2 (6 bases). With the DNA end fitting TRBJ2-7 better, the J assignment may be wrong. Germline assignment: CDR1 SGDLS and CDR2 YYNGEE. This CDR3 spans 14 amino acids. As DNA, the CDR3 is TGTGCCAGCAGCGTATCTCCGGGAGTCTACGAGCAGTACTTC. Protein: CASSVSPGVYEQYF.

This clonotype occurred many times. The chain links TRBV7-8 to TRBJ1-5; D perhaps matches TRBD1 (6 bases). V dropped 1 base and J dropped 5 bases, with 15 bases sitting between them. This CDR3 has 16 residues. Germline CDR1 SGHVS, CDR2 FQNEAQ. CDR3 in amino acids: CASSLGSRDTHQPQHF. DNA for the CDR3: TGTGCCAGCAGCTTAGGCAGCCGGGACACGCATCAGCCCCAGCATTTT.

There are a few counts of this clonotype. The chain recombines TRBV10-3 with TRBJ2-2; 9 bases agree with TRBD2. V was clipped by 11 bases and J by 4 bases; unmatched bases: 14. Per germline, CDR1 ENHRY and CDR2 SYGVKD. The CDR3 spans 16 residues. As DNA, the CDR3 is TGTGCCGGATCAGGCGCCGGGACTAGCAGCACCGGGGAGCTGTTTTTT. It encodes CAGSGAGTSSTGELFF.

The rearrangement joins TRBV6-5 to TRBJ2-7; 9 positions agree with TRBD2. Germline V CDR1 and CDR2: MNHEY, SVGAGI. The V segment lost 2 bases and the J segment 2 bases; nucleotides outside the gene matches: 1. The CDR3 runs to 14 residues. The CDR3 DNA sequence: TGTGCCAGCAGTTACAGCGGGGGGACCTACGAGCAGTACTTC. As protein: CASSYSGGTYEQYF.

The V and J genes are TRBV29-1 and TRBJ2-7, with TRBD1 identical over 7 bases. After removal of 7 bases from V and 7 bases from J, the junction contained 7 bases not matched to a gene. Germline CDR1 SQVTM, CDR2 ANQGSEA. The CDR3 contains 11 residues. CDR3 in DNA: TGCAGCGCCCTGACAGGGTGGGAGCAGTACTTC. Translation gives CSALTGWEQYF.

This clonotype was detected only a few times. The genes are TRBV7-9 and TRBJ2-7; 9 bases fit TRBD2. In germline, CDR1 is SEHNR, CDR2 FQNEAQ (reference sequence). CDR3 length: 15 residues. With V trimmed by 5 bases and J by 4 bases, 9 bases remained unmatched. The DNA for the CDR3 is TGTGCCAGCAGCGGAGAGGGGACTAGCTTTTACGAGCAGTACTTC. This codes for CASSGEGTSFYEQYF.

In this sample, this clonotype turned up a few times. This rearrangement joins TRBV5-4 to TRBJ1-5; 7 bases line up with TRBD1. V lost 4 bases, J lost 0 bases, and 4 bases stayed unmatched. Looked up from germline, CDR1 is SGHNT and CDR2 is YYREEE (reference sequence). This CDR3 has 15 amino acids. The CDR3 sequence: CASSHTGVSNQPQHF. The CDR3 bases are TGTGCCAGCAGCCATACAGGGGTTAGCAATCAGCCCCAGCATTTT.

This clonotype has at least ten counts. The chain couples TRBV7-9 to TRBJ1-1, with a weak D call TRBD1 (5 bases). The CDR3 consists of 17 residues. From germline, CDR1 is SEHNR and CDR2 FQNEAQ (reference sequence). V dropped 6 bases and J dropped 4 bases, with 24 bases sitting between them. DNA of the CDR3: TGTGCCAGCAGTCCATGCCGGGACGGCCTAGATTGCACTGAAGCTTTCTTT. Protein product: CASSPCRDGLDCTEAFF. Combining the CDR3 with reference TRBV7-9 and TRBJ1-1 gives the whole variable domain DTGVSQNPRHKITKRGQNVTFRCDPISEHNRLYWYRQTLGQGPEFLTYFQNEAQLEKSRLLSDRFSAERPKGSFSTLEIQRTEQGDSAMYLCASSPCRDGLDCTEAFFGQGTRLTVV.

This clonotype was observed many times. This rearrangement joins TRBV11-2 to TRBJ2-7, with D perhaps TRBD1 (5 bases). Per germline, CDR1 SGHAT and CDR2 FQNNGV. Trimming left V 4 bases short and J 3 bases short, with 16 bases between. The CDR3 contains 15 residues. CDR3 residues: CASSSGHLGVYEQYF. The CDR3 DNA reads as TGTGCCAGCAGCTCAGGACACCTGGGCGTCTACGAGCAGTACTTC. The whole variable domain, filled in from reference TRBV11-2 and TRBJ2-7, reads EAGVAQSPRYKIIEKRQSVAFWCNPISGHATLYWYQQILGQGPKLLIQFQNNGVVDDSQLPKDRFSAERLKGVDSTLKIQPAKLEDSAVYLCASSSGHLGVYEQYFGPGTRLTVT.

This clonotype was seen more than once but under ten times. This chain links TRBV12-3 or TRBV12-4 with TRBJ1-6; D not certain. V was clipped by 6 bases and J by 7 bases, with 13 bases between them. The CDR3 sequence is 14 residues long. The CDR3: CASRITTQNSPLHF. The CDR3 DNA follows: TGTGCCAGCAGGATAACAACCCAGAATTCACCCCTCCACTTT.

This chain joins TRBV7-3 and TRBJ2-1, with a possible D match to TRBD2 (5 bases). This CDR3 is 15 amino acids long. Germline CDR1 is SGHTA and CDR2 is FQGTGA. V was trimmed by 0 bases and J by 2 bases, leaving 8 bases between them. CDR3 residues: CASSLTLEAYNEQFF. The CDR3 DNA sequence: TGTGCCAGCAGCTTAACACTGGAGGCCTACAATGAGCAGTTCTTC.